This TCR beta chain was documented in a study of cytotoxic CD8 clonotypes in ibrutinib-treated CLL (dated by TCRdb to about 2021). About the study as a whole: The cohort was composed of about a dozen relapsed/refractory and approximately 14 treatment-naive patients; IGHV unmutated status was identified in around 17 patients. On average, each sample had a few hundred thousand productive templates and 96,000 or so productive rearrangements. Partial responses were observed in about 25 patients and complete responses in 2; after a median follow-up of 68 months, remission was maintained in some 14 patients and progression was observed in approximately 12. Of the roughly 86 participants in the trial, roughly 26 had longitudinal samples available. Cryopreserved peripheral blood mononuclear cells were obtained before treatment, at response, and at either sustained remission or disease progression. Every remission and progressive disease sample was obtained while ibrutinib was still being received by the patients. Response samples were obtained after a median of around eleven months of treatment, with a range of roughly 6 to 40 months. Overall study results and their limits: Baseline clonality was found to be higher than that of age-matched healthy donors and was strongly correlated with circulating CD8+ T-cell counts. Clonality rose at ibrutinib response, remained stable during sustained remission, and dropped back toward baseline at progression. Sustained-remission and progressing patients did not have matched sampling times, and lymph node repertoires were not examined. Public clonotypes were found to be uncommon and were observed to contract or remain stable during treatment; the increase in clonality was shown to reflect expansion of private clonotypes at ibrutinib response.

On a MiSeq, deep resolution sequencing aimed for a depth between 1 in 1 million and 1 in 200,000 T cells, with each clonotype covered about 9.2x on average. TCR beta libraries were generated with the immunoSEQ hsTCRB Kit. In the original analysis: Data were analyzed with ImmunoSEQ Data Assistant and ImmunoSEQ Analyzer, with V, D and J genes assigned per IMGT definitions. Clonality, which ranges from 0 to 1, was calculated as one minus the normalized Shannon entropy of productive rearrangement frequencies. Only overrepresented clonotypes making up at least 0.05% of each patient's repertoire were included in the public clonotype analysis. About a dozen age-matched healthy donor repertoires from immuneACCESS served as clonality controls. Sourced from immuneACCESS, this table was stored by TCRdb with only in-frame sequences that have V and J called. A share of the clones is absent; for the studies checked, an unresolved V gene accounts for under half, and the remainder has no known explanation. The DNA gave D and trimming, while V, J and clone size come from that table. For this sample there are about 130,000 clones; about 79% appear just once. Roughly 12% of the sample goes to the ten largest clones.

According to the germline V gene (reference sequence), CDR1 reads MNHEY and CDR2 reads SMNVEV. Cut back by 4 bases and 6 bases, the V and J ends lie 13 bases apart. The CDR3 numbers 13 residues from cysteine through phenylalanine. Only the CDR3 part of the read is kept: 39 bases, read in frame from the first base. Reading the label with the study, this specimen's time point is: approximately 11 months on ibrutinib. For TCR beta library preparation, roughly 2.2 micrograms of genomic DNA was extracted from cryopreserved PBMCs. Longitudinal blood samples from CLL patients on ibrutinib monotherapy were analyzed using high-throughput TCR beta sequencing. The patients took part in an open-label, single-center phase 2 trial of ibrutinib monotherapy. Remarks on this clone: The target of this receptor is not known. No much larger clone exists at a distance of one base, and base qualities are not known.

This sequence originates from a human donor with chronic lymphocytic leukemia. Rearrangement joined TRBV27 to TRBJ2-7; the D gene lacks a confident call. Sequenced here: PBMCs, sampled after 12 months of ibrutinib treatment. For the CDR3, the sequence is CASSYLSSREQYF. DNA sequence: TGTGCCAGCAGTTACCTTAGCTCCCGCGAGCAGTACTTC.